Sequencing of this TCR beta chain was carried out in a study of blood T cells in healthy people across ages (dated by TCRdb to between 2014 and 2016). Background for the entire study: Template switching captured roughly one uniquely barcoded TCR beta cDNA molecule per two T cells in model experiments. Age-related changes in TCR beta repertoire diversity were measured in the study by deep sequencing normalized with unique cDNA molecular identifiers. Donors were grouped into four age groups: young (average roughly 15 years), middle-aged (less than 40), aged (around 60) and long-lived (just over 80). The study analyzed two additional independent replicas of 1 million unique cDNA reads from the same blood draw for two donors, one aged 18 to 29 and one aged 80 or older. Points the paper makes about the study in general: Observed TCR beta diversity per million T cells fell roughly linearly with age, and a significant reduction was already apparent by age about 36. Compared with the aged group, the long-lived group had more naive CD4+ T cells, fewer expanded clones and increased TCR diversity, a pattern suggesting age selection. Estimates of total diversity based on one million sequenced T cells were regarded as lower bounds and as underestimates. The percentage of naive T cells measured by flow cytometry correlated strongly with observed TCR beta diversity. Conclusive comparison of naive and antigen-experienced compartments was prevented by the profiling of bulk unsorted PBMCs. Donor CMV infection status was unknown, potentially confounding age-related changes in expanded clonotypes.

The roughly 42 donors, aged about 6 to 95 years, were systemically healthy Caucasian individuals from Russia. Approximately 9.3 milliliters of peripheral blood were collected from each donor into EDTA-treated Vacutainer tubes. PBMCs were isolated by Ficoll-Paque density-gradient centrifugation, with at least 6 million obtained per sample. Trizol reagent was used to extract total RNA from PBMCs, with at least 6 micrograms per sample. For every donor, an aliquot of PBMCs went through flow cytometry to measure the percentages of naive CD45RAhigh/CD27high T cells. This clonotype was detected only a few times. Its recognized antigen is unknown. No much larger clone exists at a distance of one base, and base qualities are not known. Library preparation was by 5' RACE. The sequencer was an Illumina HiSeq 2500. The second PCR ran for about 7 to 11 cycles and used a J-beta primer mix along with a sample-barcoded 5' primer. Each TCR beta cDNA molecule received a unique molecular identifier from a template-switch 5' adaptor carrying 12 random nucleotides. Each sample yielded at least 2.5 million CDR3-containing paired-end reads. All of the RNA was converted into first-strand cDNA using the Mint cDNA synthesis kit, with a TRBC-specific oligonucleotide serving as the primer. All cDNA was treated with uracil-DNA glycosylase and then went through a first 18-cycle PCR with the universal primers M1SS and BC2_uni_R. The study's own analysis went as follows. For normalization, 1 million high-quality reads, each with a distinct molecular identifier, were randomly selected from each sample. Reads sharing molecular identifiers were discarded rather than binned into consensus sequences. MiTCR, with a Q25 quality threshold and the strictest error-elimination algorithm, was used for CDR3 identification, clonotype clustering and error correction. A nonparametric unseen species model with Euler transformation was used to estimate a lower bound on total TCR beta diversity. Using fastp trimming at Q25 and MiXCR clonotype assembly, TCRdb reanalyzed the public sequencing data and kept in-frame beta chains. All rows with the same CDR3 protein become a single entry with the most common DNA and genes. The V and J calls shown here were made by TCRdb, not taken from the authors' results. Within this sample are roughly 700,000 distinct CDR3 sequences, with just under 25% of them counted one time only. More than 8.5% of the sample lies in the top ten.

From its cysteine to its phenylalanine, the CDR3 spans 14 amino acids. The read is trimmed to its CDR3 DNA, 42 bases read in frame from base 1. V and J are truncated by 2 bases and 0 bases respectively, leaving an intervening sequence of 7 bases. The same specimen was also included in a second study, on T cells of mothers and their children. As the second publication notes: The donors were nine systemically healthy Caucasian individuals, made up of three mothers and their six children. cDNA synthesis used all of the extracted RNA, with 1.5 ug of RNA in each 15 ul reaction. In the second PCR, the M1S primer introduced both the sample barcodes and 2-4 random nucleotides. Over 8 million TCR beta CDR3 reads were obtained for each mother, and 2.5 million to 3 million reads were obtained for each child. Thymic selection similarly shapes TCR recombination output in related and unrelated pairs, with minor effect from inherited differences. Normalized repertoire overlap was always found to be slightly, but never significantly, higher in related mother-child pairs than in unrelated mother-child pairs. No persistent microchimeric T cell clones were detected, at a sensitivity of around 100 clones per million clonotypes. In the study, deep NGS was used to compare the TCR beta repertoires of mothers and children, and features distinguishing related mother-child pairs from unrelated individuals were sought. On average, the children were roughly 12 +/- 4 years old, while the mothers were about 37 +/- 4 years old. After adapter ligation was performed with NEBNext reagents, the libraries were sequenced on an Illumina HiSeq 2000 with 100+100 nt paired-end reads. To prevent cross-contamination, the mother and child libraries were prepared a month apart and were sequenced in separate runs. Each donor had between 500,000 and 2,000,000 distinct TCR beta clonotypes identified. Naive TCR beta clonotypes were estimated from low-frequency clonotypes matched to each donor's FACS-determined naive share, without sorting.

This TCR was sampled from a boy aged 5 to 17 in good health. Sequenced material: blood. The V gene is TRBV12-3 or TRBV12-4 and the J gene is TRBJ1-1; D gene: possibly TRBD1, on 5 matching bases. The base sequence is TGTGCCAGCAGTTTATCAGGGATGAACACTGAAGCTTTCTTT. Its protein reads: CASSLSGMNTEAFF.